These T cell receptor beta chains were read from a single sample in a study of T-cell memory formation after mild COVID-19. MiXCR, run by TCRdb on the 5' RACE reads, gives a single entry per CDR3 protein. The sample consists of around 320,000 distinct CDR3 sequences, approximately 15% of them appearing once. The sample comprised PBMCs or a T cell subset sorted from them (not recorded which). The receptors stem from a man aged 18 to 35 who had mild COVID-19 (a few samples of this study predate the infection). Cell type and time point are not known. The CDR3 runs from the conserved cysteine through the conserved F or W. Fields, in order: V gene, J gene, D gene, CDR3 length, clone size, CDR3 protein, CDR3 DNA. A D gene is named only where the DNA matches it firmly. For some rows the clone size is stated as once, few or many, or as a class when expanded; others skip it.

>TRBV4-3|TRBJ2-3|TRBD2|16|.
CASSQAASGDTDTQYF
TGCGCCAGCAGCCAAGCGGCTAGCGGGGACACAGATACGCAGTATTTT
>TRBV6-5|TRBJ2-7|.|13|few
CASSYHRSYEQYF
TGTGCCAGCAGTTACCACAGATCCTACGAGCAGTACTTC
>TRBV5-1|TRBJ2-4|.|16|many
CASSLDGFRGKNIQYF
TGCGCCAGCAGCTTGGATGGTTTCAGGGGCAAAAACATTCAGTACTTC
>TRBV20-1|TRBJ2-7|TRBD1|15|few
CSARDPGQRSYEQYF
TGCAGTGCTAGGGACCCGGGACAGCGCTCCTACGAGCAGTACTTC
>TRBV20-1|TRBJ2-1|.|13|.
CSDSSAPGNEQFF
TGCAGTGACTCGTCGGCTCCCGGCAATGAGCAGTTCTTC
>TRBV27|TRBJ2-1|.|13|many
CASSLSRNNEQFF
TGTGCCAGCAGTTTATCCAGAAACAATGAGCAGTTCTTC
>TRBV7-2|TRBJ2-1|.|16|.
CASSLVWRRTQHEQFF
TGTGCCAGCAGCTTAGTTTGGCGTCGGACTCAACATGAGCAGTTCTTC
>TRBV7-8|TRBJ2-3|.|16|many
CASSLVSRTSTDTQYF
TGTGCCAGCAGCTTAGTATCCCGCACTAGCACAGATACGCAGTATTTT
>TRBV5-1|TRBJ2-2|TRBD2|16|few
CASSQSSGGNTGELFF
TGCGCCAGCAGCCAATCTAGCGGGGGAAACACCGGGGAGCTGTTTTTT
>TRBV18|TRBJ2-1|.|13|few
CASSRGAYNEQFF
TGTGCCAGCTCACGGGGGGCGTACAATGAGCAGTTCTTC
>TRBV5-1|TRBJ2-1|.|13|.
CASSLAMVNEQFF
TGCGCCAGCAGCTTGGCCATGGTTAATGAGCAGTTCTTC
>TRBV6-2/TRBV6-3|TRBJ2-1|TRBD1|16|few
CASSYPLGTGYNEQFF
TGTGCCAGCAGTTACCCCCTCGGGACAGGGTACAATGAGCAGTTCTTC
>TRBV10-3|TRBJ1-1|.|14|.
CAISGQPMNTEAFF
TGTGCCATCAGCGGACAGCCTATGAACACTGAAGCTTTCTTT
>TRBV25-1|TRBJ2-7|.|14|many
CASSPQTPHYEQYF
TGTGCCAGCAGTCCACAAACTCCGCACTACGAGCAGTACTTC
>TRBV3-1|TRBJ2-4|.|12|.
CASSTGSNIQYF
TGTGCCAGCAGCACAGGGTCGAACATTCAGTACTTC
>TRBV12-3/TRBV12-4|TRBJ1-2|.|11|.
CASSLTGGYTF
TGTGCCAGCAGCCTAACGGGTGGCTACACCTTC
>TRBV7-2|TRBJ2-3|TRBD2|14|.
CASSLEGLGDTQYF
TGTGCCAGCAGCTTAGAGGGACTAGGAGATACGCAGTATTTT